Sequencing of this TCR beta chain was carried out in a study of blood T cell repertoires in COVID-19. For the study at large: Sites across the United States, Italy and Spain contributed samples from acute and convalescent COVID-19. Sample material is recorded as cDNA or gDNA derived from T cells, B-cell-depleted T cells, or PBMCs.

The germline V gene has CDR1 LGHNA and CDR2 YSLEER. V lost 4 bases, J lost 8 bases, and 18 bases lay in between. The CDR3 extends over 16 amino acids. Authors' analysis steps: Amplification with reference gene primers provided the estimates of nucleated cell counts. Repertoires were generated with immunoSEQ multiplex PCR, while TCRdb's copy carries only in-frame clones and drops some. V and J calls and clone size are copied from that table; D and trimming were computed from the DNA. The table lists about 69,000 clones, roughly 79% of them singletons. The chain uses TRBV4-3 and TRBJ1-6; the D gene is possibly TRBD1 (5 bases). The sequence derives from a man aged 55 to 70 with acute or convalescent COVID-19. Sequencing used peripheral blood. CDR3 residues: CASSRTQDGRYSPLHF. The CDR3 nucleotides are TGCGCCAGCAGCCGGACACAAGATGGACGATATTCACCCCTCCACTTT.